This T cell receptor beta chain is from a study of blood T cells in healthy people across ages. Sample-barcoded 5' priming and a J-beta primer mix drove a second PCR of about 6 to 11 cycles. Each CDR3 protein gets one entry after TCRdb re-called the 5' RACE reads with MiXCR. The table shows around 1,600,000 distinct CDR3 sequences, with about 45% occurring only once. Remarks on this clonotype: The junction departs from the called germline gene at one end, perhaps through a read error.

Per germline, CDR1 LGHNA and CDR2 YSLEER. CDR3 size: 18 residues. Sequencing input: blood. The genes are TRBV4-3 and TRBJ2-3; 8 bases line up with TRBD2. This TCR derives from a woman under 30 in good health. CDR3: CAGSQGLAGSPSTDTQYF. The CDR3 DNA follows: TGCGCCGGCAGCCAAGGACTAGCTGGAAGTCCTAGCACAGATACGCAGTATTTT.